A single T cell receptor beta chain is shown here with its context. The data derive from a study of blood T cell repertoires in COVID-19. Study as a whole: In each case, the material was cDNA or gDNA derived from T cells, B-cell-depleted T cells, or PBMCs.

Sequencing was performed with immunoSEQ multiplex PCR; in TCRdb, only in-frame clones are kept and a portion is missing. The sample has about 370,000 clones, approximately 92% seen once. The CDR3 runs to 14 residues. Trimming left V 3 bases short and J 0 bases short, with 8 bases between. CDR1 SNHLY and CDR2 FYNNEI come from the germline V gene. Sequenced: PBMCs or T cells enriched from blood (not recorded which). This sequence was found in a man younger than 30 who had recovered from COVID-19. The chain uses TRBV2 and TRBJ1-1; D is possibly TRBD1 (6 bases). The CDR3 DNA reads TGTGCCAGCAGTGAGGGGGCCATGAACACTGAAGCTTTCTTT. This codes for CASSEGAMNTEAFF.